Sequencing of this TCR beta chain was carried out in a study of T cells in Graves' hyperthyroidism and ophthalmopathy. As for the study in general: Peripheral blood was secured at the point of initial diagnosis, before any treatment.

Absence of ophthalmopathy progression within 18 months defined stable Graves' hyperthyroidism. This clonotype was seen at least ten times. Germline loops: CDR1 MNHEY, CDR2 SMNVEV (reference sequence). V shed 6 bases and J shed 3 bases, with 26 bases lying between them. CDR3 length equals 18 residues. TCR beta CDR3 sequences were amplified from RNA transcripts. The TCR CDR3 first-round RT-PCR relied on the HTBI primer set. TCRdb passed the multiplex PCR reads through MiXCR, listing each CDR3 protein once. There are under 800,000 distinct CDR3 sequences in the sample; 14% occur only once, and approximately 10% lies in the top ten.

The origin of this receptor is a young woman with Graves' hyperthyroidism. The J gene is TRBJ2-5, the V gene TRBV27, with D possibly called TRBD1 or TRBD2 (5 bases each). The sample was blood. DNA for the CDR3: TGTGCCAGCAGACTAATTGGAGTGGGGAGCGGACAAAAAGAGACCCAGTACTTC. Its translation: CASRLIGVGSGQKETQYF.